This T cell receptor (beta chain) was observed in a study of human T cells and chemical hapten exposure. Study summary: A patient group, mainly female, showed alopecia areata, totalis or universalis. Whole-study results and caveats: The number of TCRs over 1 in 1000 frequency stayed unchanged after DPC.

Indicated time point: patch test 1, 2 weeks after DPC sensitization. The treatment is: therapeutic diphenylcyclopropenone sensitization with weekly scalp DPC. Unfractionated whole blood served as the source for total RNA extraction. Via MiXCR, TCRdb re-called the RACE reads, giving one row per CDR3 protein. Found here are around 380,000 distinct CDR3 sequences, about 4.8% of them singletons; the top ten hold 2% to 2.5%. V was shortened by 0 bases and J by 6 bases, with 9 bases between the two germline ends. This CDR3 has 13 amino acids. Germline V gene data show CDR1 as MNHNS and CDR2 as SASEGT. This clonotype came up many times. Its antigen remains unknown.

The chain combines TRBV6-1 with TRBJ2-7; weak D call: TRBD1 (6 bases). The sequenced sample was whole blood, obtained in connection with sensitization to the hapten diphenylcyclopropenone (DPC). The sequence came from a woman aged 50 to 65 with alopecia areata. Some clones in this sample may be carry-over from other donors' samples. For the CDR3, the DNA is TGTGCCAGCAGTGAAGCGAGGGGGTTCGAGCAGTACTTC. Protein sequence: CASSEARGFEQYF.